These 4 T cell receptor beta chains were all obtained from the same sample, sequenced in a study of blood T cells in healthy people across ages. For the second PCR, which ran for about 6 to 11 cycles, a sample-barcoded 5' primer and a J-beta primer mix were used. TCRdb reanalysed the 5' RACE reads using MiXCR and keeps one entry per CDR3 protein. The table includes some 1.5 million distinct CDR3 sequences, roughly 27% detected once. Sample: blood. The receptors here all came from a woman aged 25 to 39 in good health.

This clonotype has ten or more counts. The chain couples TRBV27 to TRBJ2-7; D ambiguous. This CDR3 comprises 16 residues. The V end was cut by 3 bases, the J end by 6 bases, with 21 bases between. The germline V gene encodes CDR1 MNHEY and CDR2 SMNVEV (reference sequence). The DNA for the CDR3 is TGTGCCAGCAGTTTGGGCGTGGGTCTTAGCTATGGCGAGCAGTACTTC. This sequence encodes CASSLGVGLSYGEQYF.

This clonotype appeared many times. The gene calls are TRBV28 and TRBJ2-5; 8 nucleotides line up with TRBD1. V was clipped by 4 bases and J by 1 base; unmatched bases: 8. CDR1 and CDR2 (germline): MDHEN, SYDVKM. The CDR3 is 16 amino acids. CDR3 in amino acids: CASSYPAQGGQETQYF. Here the CDR3 DNA reads TGTGCCAGCAGTTACCCGGCACAGGGGGGCCAAGAGACCCAGTACTTC.

Turning to this clonotype: An end of the junction differs from the germline gene, which may be a read error. This chain joins TRBV7-2 and TRBJ2-5; 8 nucleotides line up with TRBD2. Looked up from germline, CDR1 is SGHTA and CDR2 is FQGNSA. The CDR3 totals 15 residues. The CDR3: CASSFGGATGEAQYF. The CDR3 DNA reads TGTGCCAGCAGCTTCGGGGGGGCGACGGGAGAGGCCCAGTACTTC.

The V and J genes are TRBV12-3 or TRBV12-4 and TRBJ1-1; D remains unclear. This CDR3 is 13 amino acids long. V lost 0 bases, J lost 5 bases, and 7 bases lay in between. The CDR3 DNA sequence: TGTGCCAGCAGTTTAGCGGGTAAGACTGAAGCTTTCTTT. Amino acids: CASSLAGKTEAFF.